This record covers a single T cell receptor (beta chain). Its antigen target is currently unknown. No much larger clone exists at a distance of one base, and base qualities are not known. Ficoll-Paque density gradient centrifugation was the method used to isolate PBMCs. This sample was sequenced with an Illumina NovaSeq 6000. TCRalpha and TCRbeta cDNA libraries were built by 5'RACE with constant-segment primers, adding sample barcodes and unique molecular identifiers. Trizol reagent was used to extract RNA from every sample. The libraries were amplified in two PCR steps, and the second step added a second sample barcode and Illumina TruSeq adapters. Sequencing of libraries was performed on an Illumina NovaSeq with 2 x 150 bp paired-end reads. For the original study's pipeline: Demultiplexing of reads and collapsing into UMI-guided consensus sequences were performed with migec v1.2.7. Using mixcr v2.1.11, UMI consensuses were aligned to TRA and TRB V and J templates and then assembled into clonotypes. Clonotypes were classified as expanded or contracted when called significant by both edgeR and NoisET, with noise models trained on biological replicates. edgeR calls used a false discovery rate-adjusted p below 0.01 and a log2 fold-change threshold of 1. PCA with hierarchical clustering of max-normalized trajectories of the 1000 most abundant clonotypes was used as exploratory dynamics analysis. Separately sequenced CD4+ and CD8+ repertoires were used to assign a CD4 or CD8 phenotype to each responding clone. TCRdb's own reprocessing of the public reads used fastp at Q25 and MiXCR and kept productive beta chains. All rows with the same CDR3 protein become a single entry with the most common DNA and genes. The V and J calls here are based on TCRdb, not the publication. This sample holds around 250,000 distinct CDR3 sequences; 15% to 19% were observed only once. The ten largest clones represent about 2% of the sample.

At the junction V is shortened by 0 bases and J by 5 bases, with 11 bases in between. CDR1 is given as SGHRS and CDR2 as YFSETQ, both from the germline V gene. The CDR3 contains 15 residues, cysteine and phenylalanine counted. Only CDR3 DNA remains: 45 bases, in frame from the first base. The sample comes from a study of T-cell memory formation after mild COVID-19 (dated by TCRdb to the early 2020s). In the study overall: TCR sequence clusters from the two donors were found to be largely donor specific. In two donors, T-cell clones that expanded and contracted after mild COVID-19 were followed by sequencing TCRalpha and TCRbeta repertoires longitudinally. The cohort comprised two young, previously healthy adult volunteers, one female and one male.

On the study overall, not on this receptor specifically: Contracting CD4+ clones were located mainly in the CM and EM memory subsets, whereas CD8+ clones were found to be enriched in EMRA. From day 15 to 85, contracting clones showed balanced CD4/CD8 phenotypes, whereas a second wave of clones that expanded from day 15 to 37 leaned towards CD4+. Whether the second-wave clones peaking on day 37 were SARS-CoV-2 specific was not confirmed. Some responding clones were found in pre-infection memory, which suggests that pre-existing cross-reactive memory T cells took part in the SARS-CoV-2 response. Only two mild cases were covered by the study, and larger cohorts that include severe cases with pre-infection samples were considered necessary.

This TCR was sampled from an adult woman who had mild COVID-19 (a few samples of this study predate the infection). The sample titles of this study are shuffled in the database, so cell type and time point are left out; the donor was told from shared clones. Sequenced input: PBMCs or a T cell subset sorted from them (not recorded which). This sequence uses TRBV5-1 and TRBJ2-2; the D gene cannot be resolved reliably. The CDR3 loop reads CASSLASGQTGELFF. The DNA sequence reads TGCGCCAGCAGCTTGGCCTCTGGGCAAACCGGGGAGCTGTTTTTT.